A selection of T cell receptor beta chains follows, all from one sample in a study of T cell responses to AZD1222 COVID-19 vaccine. Profiling relied on immunoSEQ multiplex PCR, and the TCRdb table lists in-frame clones only, not all of them. In the table there are roughly 92,000 clones, 90% of which are singletons. The specimen was peripheral blood, collected on day 0 of AZD1222 vaccination. Source of these receptors: an adult in good health. The CDR3 runs from the conserved cysteine through the conserved F or W.

CDR3aa | v_gene
CASSVDGYEQYF | TRBV9
CASSFRTDTQYF | TRBV5-4
CSVEVGKSEAFF | TRBV29-1
CASSPIGLAGDNTGELFF | TRBV6-2/TRBV6-3
CASSLGGTGEGNEQFF | TRBV5-1
CASSKRIEDRAHTDTQYF | TRBV21-1
CASSQNPGLTEAFF | TRBV6-4
CAWSVQGNYEQYF | TRBV30
CASSTGWNGYTF | TRBV27
CASSYSRGLGAFF | TRBV6-5
CASSARGNTGELFF | TRBV9
CASSLGAGLAGGYSYNEQFF | TRBV5-1
CASSSRDANEKLFF | TRBV7-9
CASSLDRQGTQYF | TRBV7-2
CASSDTANEQFF | TRBV7-3
CASSFWGADGYTF | TRBV12-3/TRBV12-4
CAWRGPPALPLHF | TRBV30